The clone carrying this T cell receptor beta chain was seen ten or more times. Its antigen is not identified. This specimen belongs to a study of T cells in Graves' hyperthyroidism and ophthalmopathy. General study results and limits: Ophthalmopathy cases were set apart from stable hyperthyroidism by a 13 V-J model. Ophthalmopathy onset followed model prediction by a median approximately 7 months.

V was clipped by 6 bases and J by 1 base, with 9 bases between them. CDR3 length: 13 residues. The germline V gene encodes CDR1 DFQATT and CDR2 SNEGSKA (reference sequence). Amplification targeted TCR beta CDR3 regions from RNA transcripts. An initial round of RT-PCR targeting the TCR CDR3 relied on the HTBI primer set. A single record per CDR3 protein comes from TCRdb applying MiXCR to the multiplex PCR reads. Among more than 350,000 distinct CDR3 sequences listed, around 15% were seen once. The chain recombines TRBV20-1 with TRBJ1-4; D gene uncertain. The specimen sequenced was blood. The source is a woman in her twenties or thirties with Graves' ophthalmopathy. CDR3 amino acids: CSAKGLTNEKLFF. In DNA, the CDR3 is TGCAGTGCGAAAGGGTTAACTAATGAAAAACTGTTTTTT.